This entry lists 11 T cell receptor beta chains sequenced from one sample in a study of blood T cell repertoires in COVID-19. Sequenced by immunoSEQ multiplex PCR; TCRdb stores in-frame clones only, minus some. The sample contains fewer than 95,000 clones, about two thirds of which appear only once. The sample comprised peripheral blood. These receptors all come from a woman older than 75 with acute or convalescent COVID-19.

In regard to this clone: Within the sample, other DNA sequences also encode this same CDR3. The chain is built from TRBV9 and TRBJ2-1; 9 nucleotides match TRBD2. This CDR3 comprises 15 residues. V shed 4 bases, J shed 2 bases, and the junction held 4 bases outside the gene matches. Germline CDR1 reads SGDLS; CDR2 reads YYNGEE. As DNA, the CDR3 is TGTGCCAGCAGCTTTAGCGGGGGAACCTACAATGAGCAGTTCTTC. Its protein product is CASSFSGGTYNEQFF. The variable domain in full, with the rest retrieved from reference TRBV9 and TRBJ2-1, is DSGVTQTPKHLITATGQRVTLRCSPRSGDLSVYWYQQSLDQGLQFLIQYYNGEERAKGNILERFSAQQFPDLHSELNLSSLELGDSALYFCASSFSGGTYNEQFFGPGTRLTVL.

By share of the sample, this clone is medium-sized (0.01 to 0.1%). J is TRBJ1-2 and V is TRBV7-2; D call uncertain. Germline lookup yields CDR1 SGHTA and CDR2 FQGNSA. CDR3 length: 14 residues. V was cut by 2 bases and J by 8 bases, with 15 bases left in between. CDR3 sequence (DNA): TGTGCCAGCAGCTTAATGTCAGGACCGGGAGGCTACACCTTC. Residues: CASSLMSGPGGYTF.

The chain combines TRBV6-5 with TRBJ1-1; maybe TRBD1 (6 bases). V lost 5 bases and J lost 9, with 16 bases in between. CDR1 is MNHEY, CDR2 SVGAGI, per germline. This CDR3 has 13 amino acids. CDR3 coding DNA: TGTGCCAGCAGTCCTGACAGGTCCGGTAAAGCTTTCTTT. It encodes CASSPDRSGKAFF.

The V call is TRBV5-1, the J call TRBJ2-3; D may be TRBD2 (6 bases). The CDR3 sequence is 13 residues long. Per germline, CDR1 SGHRS and CDR2 YFSETQ. The germline V and J ends were trimmed by 3 bases and 6 bases, with 11 bases remaining between them. CDR3: CASSWDSADTQYF. The CDR3 DNA sequence: TGCGCCAGCAGCTGGGACTCGGCCGATACGCAGTATTTT.

The chain carries TRBV7-6 and TRBJ1-2, with D unresolved. Germline assignment: CDR1 SGHVS and CDR2 FNYEAQ. The V end was cut by 4 bases, the J end by 1 base, with 7 bases between. The CDR3 has 13 amino acids. CDR3 residues: CASSSRSNYGYTF. The CDR3 DNA sequence: TGTGCCAGCAGCTCCCGTAGTAACTATGGCTACACCTTC. The full variable domain, completed using reference TRBV7-6 and TRBJ1-2, is GAGVSQSPRYKVTKRGQDVALRCDPISGHVSLYWYRQALGQGPEFLTYFNYEAQQDKSGLPNDRFSAERPEGSISTLTIQRTEQRDSAMYRCASSSRSNYGYTFGSGTRLTVV.

This clone was observed a few times. This chain links TRBV2 with TRBJ1-2; the match to TRBD1 covers 10 bases. V gave up 5 bases and J gave up 8 bases; unmatched junction bases: 8. This CDR3 is 14 amino acids long. Germline CDR1 reads SNHLY; CDR2 reads FYNNEI. The CDR3 region is CASSQSGQGSGYTF. The CDR3 DNA reads as TGTGCCAGCAGTCAATCGGGACAGGGGAGCGGCTACACCTTC.

V and J are TRBV28 and TRBJ2-7, with D perhaps TRBD1 (6 bases). Germline V lookup: CDR1 MDHEN, CDR2 SYDVKM. The CDR3 has 13 residues. V gave up 8 bases and J gave up 3 bases, with 14 bases separating them. The CDR3 loop reads CASSRDTVYEQYF. The DNA for the CDR3 is TGTGCCAGCTCACGGGACACCGTCTACGAGCAGTACTTC.

The rearrangement joins TRBV2 to TRBJ1-2, with TRBD1 identical over 7 bases. The CDR3 consists of 14 residues. CDR1 is SNHLY and CDR2 is FYNNEI in the germline V gene. V lost 2 bases, J lost 4 bases, and 4 bases stayed unmatched. The CDR3 DNA follows: TGTGCCAGCAGTGAACATAGGACAGGCTATGGCTACACCTTC. Translating gives CASSEHRTGYGYTF.

V and J are TRBV4-3 and TRBJ1-3, with D maybe TRBD1 (6 bases). The V gene's germline CDR1 is LGHNA and CDR2 YSLEER. This CDR3 has 15 amino acids. The germline V and J ends were trimmed by 2 bases and 0 bases, with 8 bases remaining between them. This chain's CDR3 is CASSQQQGSGNTIYF. CDR3 nucleotide sequence: TGCGCCAGCAGCCAACAACAGGGCTCTGGAAACACCATATATTTT.

The chain recombines TRBV6-2 or TRBV6-3 with TRBJ1-1, with D perhaps matching TRBD1 (6 bases). Germline loops: CDR1 MNHEY, CDR2 SVGEGT. CDR3 size: 13 residues. The V gene lost 4 bases and the J gene lost 8 bases, with 14 bases spanning the gap. CDR3 sequence (DNA): TGTGCCAGCAGTTCGCCAACAAGGGGGGAAGCTTTCTTT. Translation: CASSSPTRGEAFF.

The chain employs TRBV4-1 and TRBJ1-4; D ambiguous. V lost 3 bases and J 8 bases, leaving 22 bases between the germline ends. Per germline, CDR1 MGHRA and CDR2 YSYEKL. The CDR3 runs to 17 residues. This chain's CDR3 is CASSHVLRGTRREKLFF. The CDR3, as DNA: TGCGCCAGCAGCCATGTTTTAAGAGGAACCCGGCGGGAAAAACTGTTTTTT.